This TCR beta chain stems from a study of cytomegalovirus exposure and HLA in healthy donors. Whole-study findings and limits: Many donors carried some public TCRs, although rarity characterized most TCR sequences.

A note on this clone: Its cognate antigen is unknown.

The PCR made use of 60 Vbeta and 13 Jbeta primers. The method was immunoSEQ multiplex PCR; TCRdb's version includes in-frame clones alone and lacks a portion of them. The repertoire holds under 300,000 clones, with more than 55% as singletons. This receptor was obtained from a female donor in good health and CMV-seronegative. Sequencing input: PBMCs.

CDR3 region: CASSLVAGGPIHEQYF. In DNA form, the CDR3 reads TGTGCCAGCAGCTTGGTAGCGGGAGGGCCGATTCACGAGCAGTACTTC. This chain connects TRBV5-6 to TRBJ2-7; the match to TRBD2 covers 11 bases. The V gene's germline CDR1 is SGHDT and CDR2 YYEEEE. V was clipped by 0 bases and J by 5 bases; unmatched bases: 7. The CDR3 spans 16 residues.